A selection of T cell receptor beta chains follows, all from one sample in a study of T cell responses to AZD1222 COVID-19 vaccine. TCRdb's table, derived via immunoSEQ multiplex PCR, lists solely in-frame clones and lacks some. The sample lists 180,000 or so clones, 88% occurring once. Specimen: peripheral blood, collected 28 days after the second AZD1222 dose. The receptors were gathered from an adult who received the AZD1222 COVID-19 vaccine. Both conserved end residues are part of each CDR3. A D gene is named only where the DNA matches it firmly. Part of the rows lack a size; the others show once, few, many or a class for expanded clones.

CDR3,DNA,J,V,D,size
CASRELGQAYEQYF,TGTGCCAGCAGGGAACTCGGACAGGCTTACGAGCAGTACTTC,TRBJ2-7,TRBV27,TRBD1,-
CASSPPSPHYEQYF,TGTGCCAGCTCACCACCGAGTCCCCATTACGAGCAGTACTTC,TRBJ2-7,TRBV18,-,-
CASSQGSGRDYNEQFF,TGTGCCAGCAGCCAAGGGAGCGGGAGAGACTACAATGAGCAGTTCTTC,TRBJ2-1,TRBV3-1/TRBV3-2,TRBD2,-
CASSLGERYTDTQYF,TGTGCCAGCAGCTTAGGGGAGCGATACACAGATACGCAGTATTTT,TRBJ2-3,TRBV7-3,-,-
CASAGTSGSPADTQYF,TGTGCCAGCGCCGGGACTAGCGGGAGTCCTGCAGATACGCAGTATTTT,TRBJ2-3,TRBV2,TRBD2,-
CASRRNEQFF,TGTGCCAGCAGGCGCAATGAGCAGTTCTTC,TRBJ2-1,TRBV6-5,-,-
CASSFRQAISYEQYF,TGTGCCAGCAGTTTCCGACAGGCGATATCCTACGAGCAGTACTTC,TRBJ2-7,TRBV28,-,-
CASSRQTSIDSEQYF,TGTGCCAGCAGCAGGCAAACTAGCATCGATTCCGAGCAGTACTTC,TRBJ2-7,TRBV3-1/TRBV3-2,-,-
CASSQDLAEDTQYF,TGCGCCAGCAGCCAAGACTTGGCTGAGGATACGCAGTATTTT,TRBJ2-3,TRBV4-3,-,-
CASSLQRDEQYF,TGTGCCAGCAGCCTTCAGAGAGACGAGCAGTACTTC,TRBJ2-7,TRBV7-9,-,once
CASSLGTAVSGNTIYF,TGCGCCAGCAGCCTGGGGACGGCTGTCTCTGGAAACACCATATATTTT,TRBJ1-3,TRBV5-1,-,-
CASSNPPSSGSSNEKLFF,TGTGCCAGCAGCAACCCACCCAGCTCCGGTTCCTCTAATGAAAAACTGTTTTTT,TRBJ1-4,TRBV2,-,-
CASSLQGTPNLGELFF,TGTGCCAGCAGCCTCCAGGGGACACCTAATTTGGGGGAGCTGTTTTTT,TRBJ2-2,TRBV5-4,-,-
CASSLSRPLDYEQYF,TGTGCCAGCAGTTTATCTCGGCCCCTCGATTACGAGCAGTACTTC,TRBJ2-7,TRBV28,-,few
CATATSGITEQFF,TGTGCCACCGCGACTAGCGGGATCACTGAGCAGTTCTTC,TRBJ2-1,TRBV7-2,TRBD2,-
CASSFSLAGGSYEQYF,TGTGCCAGCAGCTTCTCTCTAGCGGGAGGTTCCTACGAGCAGTACTTC,TRBJ2-7,TRBV3-1/TRBV3-2,TRBD2,-
CASSAFDRAVAGNTIYF,TGTGCCAGCAGCGCATTCGACAGGGCGGTGGCTGGAAACACCATATATTTT,TRBJ1-3,TRBV9,TRBD1,-
CASSSQGARNEQYF,TGTGCCAGCAGCTCACAGGGGGCGCGAAACGAGCAGTACTTC,TRBJ2-7,TRBV7-2,TRBD1,-
CASEDLQGELFF,TGTGCCTCCGAGGACCTTCAGGGGGAGCTGTTTTTT,TRBJ2-2,TRBV4-2,-,-
CASSLARVAYEQYF,TGTGCCAGCAGCTTAGCGAGGGTCGCCTACGAGCAGTACTTC,TRBJ2-7,TRBV7-8,-,-
CATVPGLAGVWNEQFF,TGTGCCACCGTCCCGGGACTAGCGGGAGTCTGGAATGAGCAGTTCTTC,TRBJ2-1,TRBV5-5,TRBD2,-
CAWGGHEQYF,TGTGCCTGGGGTGGGCACGAGCAGTACTTC,TRBJ2-7,TRBV30,-,-
CASSQVGGEQFF,TGTGCCAGCAGCCAAGTGGGAGGGGAGCAGTTCTTC,TRBJ2-1,TRBV3-1/TRBV3-2,TRBD2,-
CASTGTVNTEAFF,TGTGCCAGCACTGGGACGGTTAACACTGAAGCTTTCTTT,TRBJ1-1,TRBV27,-,once
CASSQGRGSYEQYF,TGTGCCAGCAGCCAAGGACGGGGGTCCTACGAGCAGTACTTC,TRBJ2-7,TRBV3-1/TRBV3-2,-,-
CATRGVGSETQYF,TGTGCCACCAGGGGAGTAGGGTCAGAGACCCAGTACTTC,TRBJ2-5,TRBV24-1,-,-
CATRGQSSYNEQFF,TGTGCCACCAGAGGACAGAGCTCCTACAATGAGCAGTTCTTC,TRBJ2-1,TRBV10-3,-,-
CATSNPTGSNQPQHF,TGTGCCACCAGCAACCCCACGGGCTCGAATCAGCCCCAGCATTTT,TRBJ1-5,TRBV15,-,-
CASSIIQGRSTDTQYF,TGTGCCAGTAGTATAATACAGGGCAGAAGCACAGATACGCAGTATTTT,TRBJ2-3,TRBV19,-,-
CASRPPTSGRFYEQYF,TGTGCCAGCAGGCCTCCGACTAGCGGGAGGTTCTACGAGCAGTACTTC,TRBJ2-7,TRBV6-6,TRBD2,-
CASSTAGGRGSDTQYF,TGTGCCAGTAGTACCGCTGGCGGGAGGGGGTCAGATACGCAGTATTTT,TRBJ2-3,TRBV19,TRBD2,-
CASSPAGGRTDTQYF,TGTGCCAGCTCCCCAGCGGGAGGACGCACAGATACGCAGTATTTT,TRBJ2-3,TRBV18,TRBD2,-
CASSSGPFRWTSTDTQYF,TGTGCCAGCAGTTCAGGGCCTTTTCGGTGGACTAGCACAGATACGCAGTATTTT,TRBJ2-3,TRBV6-2/TRBV6-3,-,large
CSVGAEQYF,TGCAGTGTAGGGGCCGAGCAGTACTTC,TRBJ2-7,TRBV20-1,-,-
CASSPRGQGPYEQYF,TGTGCCAGCTCACCACGGGGACAGGGGCCCTACGAGCAGTACTTC,TRBJ2-7,TRBV18,TRBD1,-
CASSGASANTGELFF,TGTGCCAGCAGTGGAGCGTCCGCGAACACCGGGGAGCTGTTTTTT,TRBJ2-2,TRBV28,-,once
CASRQGPQETQYF,TGTGCCAGCAGGCAAGGACCCCAAGAGACCCAGTACTTC,TRBJ2-5,TRBV12-3/TRBV12-4,-,once
CASSIPGSYGYTF,TGTGCCAGTAGTATTCCGGGGTCCTATGGCTACACCTTC,TRBJ1-2,TRBV19,-,-
CASTLQVHSGNTIYF,TGTGCCAGCACCCTACAGGTTCACTCTGGAAACACCATATATTTT,TRBJ1-3,TRBV7-8,-,-
CASSILTEGELFF,TGTGCCAGCAGTATCTTGACAGAAGGGGAGCTGTTTTTT,TRBJ2-2,TRBV12-3/TRBV12-4,-,-
CASREVYEQYF,TGTGCCAGCAGGGAAGTATACGAGCAGTACTTC,TRBJ2-7,TRBV6-1,-,-
CASSQGGETGQPQHF,TGTGCCAGCAGCCAAGGAGGGGAGACGGGTCAGCCCCAGCATTTT,TRBJ1-5,TRBV3-1/TRBV3-2,-,-
CATSDGQGVYQPQHF,TGTGCCACCAGTGACGGACAGGGGGTCTATCAGCCCCAGCATTTT,TRBJ1-5,TRBV24-1,TRBD1,-
CASTPRGSGYEQYF,TGTGCCAGCACCCCCCGTGGTAGCGGTTACGAGCAGTACTTC,TRBJ2-7,TRBV7-2,-,-
CASGEGLAGPTVEQFF,TGTGCCAGCGGGGAGGGACTAGCGGGTCCCACGGTCGAGCAGTTCTTC,TRBJ2-1,TRBV7-2,TRBD2,few
CASSMGGGYTF,TGTGCCAGTAGTATGGGTGGCGGCTACACCTTC,TRBJ1-2,TRBV19,-,once
CASSVGLGPSGNNEQFF,TGTGCCAGCAGCGTAGGCCTAGGGCCTAGCGGGAACAATGAGCAGTTCTTC,TRBJ2-1,TRBV9,TRBD2,-
CASSPAGVVDGYTF,TGTGCCAGCAGCCCCGCTGGGGTCGTTGATGGCTACACCTTC,TRBJ1-2,TRBV9,-,-
CASRAPGPGTEAFF,TGTGCCAGCAGGGCCCCAGGGCCGGGCACTGAAGCTTTCTTT,TRBJ1-1,TRBV28,-,-
CASSILATSTDTQYF,TGTGCCAGCAGCATACTAGCGACTAGCACAGATACGCAGTATTTT,TRBJ2-3,TRBV7-2,TRBD2,-
CASSLDGPRRSNQPQHF,TGTGCCAGCAGCTTAGATGGACCCCGTAGAAGCAATCAGCCCCAGCATTTT,TRBJ1-5,TRBV7-8,-,-
CASSLEAGETDTQYF,TGTGCCAGCAGCTTAGAGGCGGGAGAAACGGATACGCAGTATTTT,TRBJ2-3,TRBV7-2,TRBD2,once
CASSMELTLWNQPQHF,TGTGCCAGTAGTATGGAATTGACTCTTTGGAATCAGCCCCAGCATTTT,TRBJ1-5,TRBV19,-,few